This is a list of T cell receptor beta chains from one sample in a study of T cell changes during pregnancy in multiple sclerosis. Produced via immunoSEQ multiplex PCR; TCRdb's table is partial and in-frame only. The sample lists about 120,000 clones, 80% to 95% seen once, with approximately 5.8% in the top ten. The source material was peripheral blood, sampled before pregnancy. The receptors shown here come from a female donor with multiple sclerosis, enrolled in a pregnancy study. The CDR3 runs from the conserved cysteine through the conserved F or W. D genes are given only for firm matches. The size field is filled for only some rows; it gives once, few, many or a size class.

abundance	v_gene	d_gene	j_gene	CDR3nt	CDR3aa
.	TRBV19	TRBD2	TRBJ2-1	TGTGCCAGTAGCCTTTTAGCGGGAGGGTCCCATGAGCAGTTCTTC	CASSLLAGGSHEQFF
.	TRBV18	TRBD1	TRBJ1-1	TGTGCCAGCTCACAACAGGGGGCGACCACTGAAGCTTTCTTT	CASSQQGATTEAFF
.	TRBV27	.	TRBJ1-1	TGTGCCAGCAGTTTTCGGGACACTGAAGCTTTCTTT	CASSFRDTEAFF
.	TRBV7-3	TRBD2	TRBJ2-3	TGTGCCAGCAGCTCACAAACTAGCGATGGCACAGATACGCAGTATTTT	CASSSQTSDGTDTQYF
.	TRBV5-1	.	TRBJ1-2	TGCGCCAGCAGCTTGGACAGGGCTAACTATGGCTACACCTTC	CASSLDRANYGYTF
.	TRBV5-5	TRBD1	TRBJ2-7	TGTGCCAGCAGCTTGGTGGACACCGGACAGGGGTTCTACGAGCAGTACTTC	CASSLVDTGQGFYEQYF
.	TRBV28	.	TRBJ2-3	TGTGCCAGCAGTTTAGAGGCAGGGGAAAGCACAGATACGCAGTATTTT	CASSLEAGESTDTQYF
.	TRBV9	.	TRBJ2-1	TGTGCCAGCAGCGTACGTTGGCGGACGGAGGGATACAATGAGCAGTTCTTC	CASSVRWRTEGYNEQFF
.	TRBV9	TRBD2	TRBJ2-7	TGTGCCAGCAGCGTAGGCCAAGCTAGCGGGAGATCCGAGCAGTACTTC	CASSVGQASGRSEQYF
few	TRBV11-2	TRBD2	TRBJ2-1	TGTGCCAGCAGCCCCCAGAGGATAGCGGGGACAAATGAGCAGTTCTTC	CASSPQRIAGTNEQFF
.	TRBV28	TRBD2	TRBJ2-3	TGTGCCAGCAGTTTATGGGGGCATAGCGGGGGGGCCGGAGGAGATACGCAGTATTTT	CASSLWGHSGGAGGDTQYF
.	TRBV18	.	TRBJ1-1	TGTGCCAGCTCACCAGGGCAGGGAATGGGCATGAACACTGAAGCTTTCTTT	CASSPGQGMGMNTEAFF
.	TRBV6-6	TRBD1	TRBJ1-2	TGTGCCAGCAGGGGGACAGGATTAAACTATGGCTACACCTTC	CASRGTGLNYGYTF
.	TRBV30	TRBD1	TRBJ1-4	TGTGCCTGGAGTGTACATTTGGGACAGGGGAATGAAAAACTGTTTTTT	CAWSVHLGQGNEKLFF
.	TRBV18	.	TRBJ1-5	TGTGCCAGCTCACCACCCCAGGGGATTTATAGCAATCAGCCCCAGCATTTT	CASSPPQGIYSNQPQHF
.	TRBV5-1	.	TRBJ1-1	TGCGCCAGCAGCTTAACAGATTCTCACATGAACACTGAAGCTTTCTTT	CASSLTDSHMNTEAFF
once	TRBV5-4	TRBD1	TRBJ2-7	TGTGCCAGCAGCCCGACAGGGTTCAACGAGCAGTACTTC	CASSPTGFNEQYF
.	TRBV5-5	TRBD1	TRBJ2-7	TGTGCCAGCAGCGCGGGACAGGCCGCTTCCTACGAGCAGTACTTC	CASSAGQAASYEQYF
.	TRBV14	.	TRBJ2-7	TGTGCCAGCAGCCAGACGGGAGTGTTCTACGAGCAGTACTTC	CASSQTGVFYEQYF
.	TRBV19	.	TRBJ1-5	TGTGCCAGTAGTTCCCCCTGGCAGGGAGGCGATCAGCCCCAGCATTTT	CASSSPWQGGDQPQHF
.	TRBV28	TRBD1	TRBJ1-4	TGTGCCAGCAGTTCTCCCGGGACAGCTAATGAAAAACTGTTTTTT	CASSSPGTANEKLFF
.	TRBV28	TRBD2	TRBJ2-7	TGTGCCAGCAGCGCGCTAGCGGGAGGGAGGTACGAGCAGTACTTC	CASSALAGGRYEQYF
.	TRBV18	TRBD1	TRBJ1-2	TGTGCCAGCTCACCAGGGACAGGGTTTTTAGGAGGTGGCTACACCTTC	CASSPGTGFLGGGYTF
.	TRBV4-1	TRBD2	TRBJ2-7	TGCGCCAGCAGCCAAGGACTAGCGCCCCGAGGGGAGCAGTACTTC	CASSQGLAPRGEQYF
.	TRBV6-5	.	TRBJ1-2	TGTGCCAGCAACAAACCCGGGGGGGGCTACACCTTC	CASNKPGGGYTF
once	TRBV19	.	TRBJ2-1	TGTGCCAGTAGTCCAGGCAGCTCCTACAATGAGCAGTTCTTC	CASSPGSSYNEQFF
.	TRBV7-2	TRBD2	TRBJ2-1	TGTGCCAGCAGCTTACGGACTAGCGGGCCCTATGCCAGAGATGAGCAGTTCTTC	CASSLRTSGPYARDEQFF
.	TRBV6-5	TRBD1	TRBJ1-2	TGTGCCAGCAGTTATACAGGGGGCAGAGGCTATGGCTACACCTTC	CASSYTGGRGYGYTF
.	TRBV28	.	TRBJ1-5	TGTGCCAGCACCTCAGTCCCACAGCCCCAGCATTTT	CASTSVPQPQHF
.	TRBV7-7	TRBD2	TRBJ2-3	TGTGCCAGCAGCCTCGGACTAGCGGGGGGCACAGATACGCAGTATTTT	CASSLGLAGGTDTQYF
.	TRBV5-6	TRBD2	TRBJ2-1	TGTGCCAGCAGCTTGTATTCCAGCGGGAGTGCAAATGAGCAGTTCTTC	CASSLYSSGSANEQFF
once	TRBV5-1	TRBD2	TRBJ2-7	TGCGCCAGCAGCTTGGAACTAGCGGGGGCCTCCCGGAGCGAGCAGTACTTC	CASSLELAGASRSEQYF
once	TRBV7-9	TRBD1	TRBJ2-1	TGTGCCAGCAGCTCACCCCAGGGGGCTAGTTCCTACAATGAGCAGTTCTTC	CASSSPQGASSYNEQFF
.	TRBV18	.	TRBJ2-2	TGTGCCAGCTCACCGGACAGCCTTTACACCGGGGAGCTGTTTTTT	CASSPDSLYTGELFF
.	TRBV11-3	TRBD1	TRBJ2-5	TGTGCCAGCAGCCCGGGACAGGGGGCGGAAGAGACCCAGTACTTC	CASSPGQGAEETQYF
.	TRBV5-4	.	TRBJ2-2	TGTGCCAGCAGCCCCACCGGGACGAACACCGGGGAGCTGTTTTTT	CASSPTGTNTGELFF
.	TRBV27	.	TRBJ1-2	TGTGCCAGCAGTTTAGGAAGAGGCAAGACTAACTATGGCTACACCTTC	CASSLGRGKTNYGYTF
.	TRBV2	TRBD1	TRBJ1-2	TGTGCCAGCAGGGGCGGACAGGCCCTTTATGGCTACACCTTC	CASRGGQALYGYTF
once	TRBV23-1	.	TRBJ1-4	TGCGCCAGCAGTCAACCCAGGGAGGGGGGGAATGAAAAACTGTTTTTT	CASSQPREGGNEKLFF
.	TRBV2	TRBD2	TRBJ2-7	TGTGCCAGCAGCGGACTAGCGGGAGGCCGACTTCTTTACGAGCAGTACTTC	CASSGLAGGRLLYEQYF
.	TRBV6-4	TRBD2	TRBJ2-1	TGTGCCAGCAGTGAGTTCGGGACTAGCGGGGGGCATTCCTACAATGAGCAGTTCTTC	CASSEFGTSGGHSYNEQFF
once	TRBV6-5	.	TRBJ1-1	TGTGCCAGCAGTGGTCGACAGAGGTCTGAAGCTTTCTTT	CASSGRQRSEAFF